These 31 T cell receptor beta chains originate from one sample sequenced in a study of blood T cell repertoires in COVID-19. Clones were sequenced by immunoSEQ multiplex PCR, and TCRdb holds only the in-frame ones, with some missing. The sample consists of about 440,000 clones, about 89% of them appearing once. The sequencing input was peripheral blood. Receptor source: a woman aged 25-40 years with acute or convalescent COVID-19.

The chain combines TRBV28 with TRBJ1-2; 9 nucleotides align to TRBD1. Trimming took 4 bases from V and 3 from J; bases not matched to a gene: 12. Germline V CDR1 and CDR2: MDHEN, SYDVKM. The CDR3 is made up of 17 amino acids. The CDR3: CASSSGTGPTVYYGYTF. The CDR3 bases are TGTGCCAGCAGTTCCGGGACAGGGCCAACCGTTTACTATGGCTACACCTTC.

J is TRBJ1-2 and V is TRBV6-6; TRBD1 agrees at 8 bases. The CDR3 sequence is 13 residues long. Germline loops: CDR1 MNHNY, CDR2 SVGAGI (reference sequence). The V and J ends lost 6 bases and 7 bases, in that order; junction bases with no gene match: 7. CDR3 protein: CASRREQGGGYTF. The CDR3 DNA sequence: TGTGCCAGCAGACGGGAACAGGGGGGTGGCTACACCTTC.

V gene TRBV18 combines with J gene TRBJ2-5; the D is unclear. Germline CDR1 reads KGHSH; CDR2 reads LQKENI. The CDR3 is made up of 13 amino acids. The V gene lost 8 bases and the J gene lost 2 bases, with 12 bases spanning the gap. CDR3 in DNA: TGTGCCAGCAACTCTTCCCCACAAGAGACCCAGTACTTC. This codes for CASNSSPQETQYF.

The genes are TRBV11-2 and TRBJ1-1; 7 bases match TRBD1. This CDR3 has 16 amino acids. V gave up 1 base and J gave up 3 bases; unmatched junction bases: 8. Per germline, CDR1 SGHAT and CDR2 FQNNGV. The CDR3, as DNA: TGTGCCAGCAGCTTAGGTAGGCAGGGGGTGGACACTGAAGCTTTCTTT. Residues: CASSLGRQGVDTEAFF.

This chain connects TRBV2 to TRBJ1-1, with D possibly TRBD1 on 6 matching bases. This CDR3 region has 14 residues. With 5 bases removed from V and 0 bases from J, the gap between germline ends came to 10 bases. CDR1 SNHLY and CDR2 FYNNEI come from the germline V gene. CDR3 DNA: TGTGCCAGCAGTCGGACAGCCTTGAACACTGAAGCTTTCTTT. Its translation is CASSRTALNTEAFF.

This rearrangement joins TRBV28 to TRBJ1-6; 9 bases are a match to TRBD1. CDR1 and CDR2 (germline): MDHEN, SYDVKM. The CDR3 is made up of 17 amino acids. Unmatched junction bases numbered 11, after V lost 4 bases and J lost 7 bases. The CDR3 region is CASSSITTGGGNSPLHF. The CDR3 nucleotides read TGTGCCAGCAGTTCTATCACAACAGGGGGCGGAAATTCACCCCTCCACTTT.

The chain recombines TRBV9 with TRBJ2-4; D is possibly TRBD2 (5 bases). This CDR3 has 15 amino acids. V gave up 3 bases and J gave up 8 bases, with 18 bases separating them. In germline, CDR1 is SGDLS, CDR2 YYNGEE. The CDR3 protein is CASSATYRSGDIQYF. CDR3 DNA: TGTGCCAGCAGCGCGACCTACCGCTCCGGGGACATTCAGTACTTC.

This chain connects TRBV6-5 to TRBJ1-1; a weak D match, TRBD1 (6 bases). Germline V gene sequence: CDR1 MNHEY, CDR2 SVGAGI. The CDR3 runs 13 residues. The ends were cut back, 4 bases at V and 7 bases at J, with 13 bases in the middle. Here the CDR3 reads CASSSWTALEAFF. CDR3 bases: TGTGCCAGCAGTTCCTGGACAGCCCTTGAAGCTTTCTTT.

The chain employs TRBV7-3 and TRBJ2-7, with a possible D match to TRBD2 (7 bases). Germline V gene sequence: CDR1 SGHTA, CDR2 FQGTGA. Between the trimmed V and J ends, which lost 4 bases and 5 bases, there was a span of 15 bases. There are 14 residues in the CDR3. The CDR3 region is CASSSSGGLNEQYF. The DNA for the CDR3 is TGTGCCAGCAGCTCCTCGGGGGGCTTAAACGAGCAGTACTTC.

The gene calls are TRBV7-8 and TRBJ2-7; possible D gene TRBD1, 6 bases. This CDR3 is 15 amino acids long. Germline values: CDR1 SGHVS, CDR2 FQNEAQ. The V end was cut by 1 base, the J end by 0 bases, with 10 bases between. The CDR3 sequence is CASSLEPGASYEQYF. CDR3 DNA: TGTGCCAGCAGCTTAGAGCCAGGGGCCTCCTACGAGCAGTACTTC.

The chain couples TRBV9 to TRBJ1-3; tentatively, D is TRBD1 (5 bases). The CDR3 spans 14 residues. Germline values: CDR1 SGDLS, CDR2 YYNGEE. Trimming took 4 bases from V and 3 from J, leaving 11 bases between them. This chain's CDR3 is CASSSLGGGNTIYF. The CDR3 DNA follows: TGTGCCAGCAGCTCACTCGGGGGTGGAAACACCATATATTTT.

The chain uses TRBV9 and TRBJ2-2; tentative D call: TRBD2 (6 bases). Germline V CDR1 and CDR2: SGDLS, YYNGEE. The CDR3 contains 14 residues. The V and J ends lost 2 bases and 5 bases respectively, with 10 bases between them. CDR3 DNA: TGTGCCAGCAGCGTTGAAGGAGGGACCGGGGAGCTGTTTTTT. It translates to CASSVEGGTGELFF.

A word on this clone: An end of the junction does not agree with germline; a read error may underlie this. The gene calls are TRBV15 and TRBJ2-6, with 12 bases aligning to TRBD2. The CDR3 sequence is 17 residues long. Germline CDR1 reads LNHNV; CDR2 reads YYDKDF (reference sequence). The CDR3 DNA reads TGTGCCACCCGCAGGACTAGCGGGGTTCTGGGGGCCAACGTCCTGACTTTC. Its translation: CATRRTSGVLGANVLTF.

This chain uses TRBV19 with TRBJ2-5; D gene ambiguous. CDR3 length equals 12 residues. Per germline, CDR1 LNHDA and CDR2 SQIVND (reference sequence). V was clipped by 4 bases and J by 5 bases, with 8 bases between them. The CDR3: CASSKISETQYF. CDR3 nucleotides: TGTGCCAGTAGTAAAATCTCGGAGACCCAGTACTTC.

The rearrangement uses TRBV30 and TRBJ1-3, with D possibly TRBD1 on 5 matching bases. The germline gives CDR1 GTSNPN, CDR2 SVGIG (reference sequence). The CDR3 contains 13 residues. Trimming shortened V by 3 bases and J by 14 bases, and 20 bases separated the two germline ends. CDR3 region: CAWSPQLGGVLYF. As DNA, the CDR3 is TGTGCCTGGAGCCCCCAACTCGGGGGAGTCCTATATTTT. The whole variable domain, remainder taken from reference TRBV30 and TRBJ1-3, is SQTIHQWPATLVQPVGSPLSLECTVEGTSNPNLYWYRQAAGRGLQLLFYSVGIGQISSEVPQNLSASRPQDRQFILSSKKLLLSDSGFYLCAWSPQLGGVLYFGEGSWLTVV.

The V call is TRBV7-9, the J call TRBJ2-5; D ambiguous. The V end was cut by 3 bases, the J end by 0 bases, with 11 bases between. The germline V gene encodes CDR1 SEHNR and CDR2 FQNEAQ (reference sequence). The CDR3 length is 15 residues. The DNA of the CDR3 is TGTGCCAGCAGCTTCGTCCCCCCTTACCAAGAGACCCAGTACTTC. Protein product: CASSFVPPYQETQYF.

This rearrangement joins TRBV21-1 to TRBJ1-2; the table calls TRBD1, which could not be checked here. TRBV21-1 is marked as a pseudogene. This CDR3 contains 14 residues. CDR3 DNA sequence: TGTGCCAGCAGCAAAGAGACAGGCCACTATGGCTACACCTTC. Translation: CASSKETGHYGYTF.

The chain joins TRBV5-1 to TRBJ2-1; D perhaps matches TRBD2 (7 bases). The CDR3 runs 13 residues. V dropped 0 bases and J dropped 10 bases, with 11 bases sitting between them. Germline CDR1 and CDR2: SGHRS and YFSETQ. CDR3 region: CASSLAGGREQFF. Written as DNA, the CDR3 is TGCGCCAGCAGCTTGGCGGGGGGCAGGGAGCAGTTCTTC.

The chain employs TRBV24-1 and TRBJ1-1; possible D gene TRBD1, 6 bases. The CDR3 spans 13 residues. V lost 4 bases, J lost 9 bases, and 14 bases lay in between. CDR1 and CDR2 from the germline V gene are KGHDR and SFDVKD. CDR3 sequence reads: CATSDSGTLKAFF. As DNA, the CDR3 is TGTGCCACCAGTGACTCCGGGACATTAAAAGCTTTCTTT.

V and J are TRBV5-6 and TRBJ1-1; no clear D. This CDR3 spans 14 amino acids. V was cut by 2 bases and J by 1 base, with 9 bases left in between. Germline assignment: CDR1 SGHDT and CDR2 YYEEEE. CDR3 sequence reads: CASSLGRANTEAFF. The CDR3 bases are TGTGCCAGCAGCTTAGGGCGGGCGAACACTGAAGCTTTCTTT.

The chain has TRBV4-2 and TRBJ1-5, with 11 bases that match TRBD1. This CDR3 contains 14 residues. Germline values: CDR1 LGHNA, CDR2 YNFKEQ. V shed 3 bases and J 5 bases; nucleotides not matched to a gene: 0. DNA for the CDR3: TGTGCCAGCAGCCAGGGACAGGGGGATCAGCCCCAGCATTTT. Its protein product is CASSQGQGDQPQHF.

The genes are TRBV12-3 or TRBV12-4 and TRBJ2-7; D is ambiguous. The CDR3 has 12 amino acids. The germline V and J ends were trimmed by 1 base and 3 bases, with 4 bases remaining between them. CDR3 nucleotide sequence: TGTGCCAGCAGTTTAGGACTCTACGAGCAGTACTTC. It yields the protein CASSLGLYEQYF.

This chain joins TRBV6-5 and TRBJ2-7; the D gene is possibly TRBD1 (6 bases). The CDR3 has 14 residues. Trimming removed 10 bases from V and 3 bases from J, with 19 bases in between. CDR1 is MNHEY, CDR2 SVGAGI, per germline. As DNA, the CDR3 is TGTGCCACCCACAACACAGGGATCGACTACGAGCAGTACTTC. Translated, it gives CATHNTGIDYEQYF.

J is TRBJ2-7 and V is TRBV27; D possibly corresponds to TRBD1 (5 bases). This CDR3 is 14 amino acids long. CDR1 and CDR2 from the germline V gene are MNHEY and SMNVEV (reference sequence). V gave up 3 bases and J gave up 7 bases, with 16 bases separating them. This chain's CDR3 is CASSFNAGFGEQYF. The CDR3 bases are TGTGCCAGCAGTTTTAATGCAGGGTTTGGGGAGCAGTACTTC.

This sequence joins TRBV5-1 and TRBJ1-2, with D perhaps matching TRBD1 (5 bases). This CDR3 region has 16 residues. Trimming pared 0 bases from V and 1 base from J, leaving 13 bases between. Germline CDR1 SGHRS, CDR2 YFSETQ. The CDR3 coding sequence is TGCGCCAGCAGCTTGGCAGGGTATAAGAGTAACTATGGCTACACCTTC. Translating it yields CASSLAGYKSNYGYTF. The full variable domain, with the rest looked up from reference TRBV5-1 and TRBJ1-2, is KAGVTQTPRYLIKTRGQQVTLSCSPISGHRSVSWYQQTPGQGLQFLFEYFSETQRNKGNFPGRFSGRQFSNSRSEMNVSTLELGDSALYLCASSLAGYKSNYGYTFGSGTRLTVV.

This chain joins TRBV9 and TRBJ2-5; tentative D call: TRBD2 (6 bases). V lost 0 bases, J lost 7 bases, and 13 bases lay in between. Germline CDR1 reads SGDLS; CDR2 reads YYNGEE. The CDR3 has 14 residues. CDR3 region: CASSVALEGGTQYF. CDR3 DNA sequence: TGTGCCAGCAGCGTAGCGCTGGAGGGTGGGACCCAGTACTTC. The variable domain in full, with the rest retrieved from reference TRBV9 and TRBJ2-5, is DSGVTQTPKHLITATGQRVTLRCSPRSGDLSVYWYQQSLDQGLQFLIQYYNGEERAKGNILERFSAQQFPDLHSELNLSSLELGDSALYFCASSVALEGGTQYFGPGTRLLVL.

The chain is built from TRBV3-1 (or the pseudogene TRBV3-2) and TRBJ1-2; D perhaps matches TRBD1 (5 bases). V was cut by 0 bases and J by 2 bases, with 16 bases left in between. This CDR3 spans 17 amino acids. CDR1 is LGHDT, CDR2 YNNKEL, per germline (reference sequence). Written as DNA, the CDR3 is TGTGCCAGCAGCCAAGATTGGGTTATCGGGGGGAACTATGGCTACACCTTC. Amino acids: CASSQDWVIGGNYGYTF.

A single count supports this clone. CDR3 sequence: CASSQDRGFDSPLHF. CDR3 nucleotides: TGTGCCAGCAGCCAAGATCGGGGGTTTGATTCACCCCTCCACTTT. The chain recombines TRBV3-1 (or the pseudogene TRBV3-2) with TRBJ1-6; D may be TRBD1 (5 bases). CDR1 is LGHDT and CDR2 is YNNKEL in the germline V gene (reference sequence). V lost 0 bases and J lost 8, with 11 bases in between. The CDR3 totals 15 residues.

The chain is built from TRBV28 and TRBJ2-2; 12 bases agree with TRBD1. Unmatched junction bases numbered 8, after V lost 6 bases and J lost 9 bases. Germline V gene sequence: CDR1 MDHEN, CDR2 SYDVKM. This CDR3 is built from 15 residues. CDR3 residues: CASSFPGQGARELFF. CDR3 DNA sequence: TGTGCCAGCAGCTTCCCGGGACAGGGGGCCCGGGAGCTGTTTTTT.

This sequence joins TRBV11-2 and TRBJ2-5, with TRBD1 matching 7 bases. V lost 4 bases and J lost 7; bases outside the gene matches: 12. The germline V gene has CDR1 SGHAT and CDR2 FQNNGV. The CDR3 is 15 residues long. The CDR3 loop is CASSSHRGAGWTQYF. The CDR3 bases are TGTGCCAGCAGCTCACACAGGGGAGCTGGGTGGACCCAGTACTTC.

This sequence joins TRBV5-1 and TRBJ2-3; D may be TRBD1 (6 bases). CDR1 is SGHRS, CDR2 YFSETQ, per germline. Trimming took off 2 bases at V and 5 bases at J, with 12 bases between the two ends. The CDR3 is made up of 14 amino acids. The CDR3: CASSLATGLDTQYF. The CDR3 DNA is TGCGCCAGCAGCTTAGCCACAGGGTTAGATACGCAGTATTTT.